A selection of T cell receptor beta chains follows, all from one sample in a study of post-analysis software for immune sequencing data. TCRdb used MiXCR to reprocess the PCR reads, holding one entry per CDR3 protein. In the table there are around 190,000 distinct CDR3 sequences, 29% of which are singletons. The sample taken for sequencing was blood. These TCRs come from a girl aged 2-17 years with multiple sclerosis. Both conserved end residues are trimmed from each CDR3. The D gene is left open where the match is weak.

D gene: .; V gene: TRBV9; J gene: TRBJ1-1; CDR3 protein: ASSALGEMNTEAF
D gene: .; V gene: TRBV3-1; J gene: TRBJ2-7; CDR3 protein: ASSQSGTPDKQY
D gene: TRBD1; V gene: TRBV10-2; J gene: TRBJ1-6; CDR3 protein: ASASTGRRSPLH
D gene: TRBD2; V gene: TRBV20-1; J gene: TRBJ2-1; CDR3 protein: SAPGVAGGPNEQF
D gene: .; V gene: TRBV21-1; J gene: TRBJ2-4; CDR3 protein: ASPPDRDPTTAKNIQY
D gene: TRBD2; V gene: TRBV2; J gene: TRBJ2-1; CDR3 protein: ASIGLGLNEQF
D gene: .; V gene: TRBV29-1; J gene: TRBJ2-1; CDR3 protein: SVEAVSYNEQF
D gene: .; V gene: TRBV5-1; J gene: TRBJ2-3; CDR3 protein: ASSPRDHLTDTQY
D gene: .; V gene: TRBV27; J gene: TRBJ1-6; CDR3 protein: ASPGSPPH
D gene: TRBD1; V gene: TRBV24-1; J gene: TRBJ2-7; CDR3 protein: ATSGPTSTGTGDYEQY
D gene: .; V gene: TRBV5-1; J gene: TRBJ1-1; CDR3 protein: ASSLAGETEAF
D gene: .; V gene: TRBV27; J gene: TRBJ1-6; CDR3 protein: ASRQRGQYHNSPLH
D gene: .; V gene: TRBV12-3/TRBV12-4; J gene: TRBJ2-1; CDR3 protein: ASTASRRSNEQF
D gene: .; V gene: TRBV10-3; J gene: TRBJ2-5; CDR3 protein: AISENRVSPQETQY
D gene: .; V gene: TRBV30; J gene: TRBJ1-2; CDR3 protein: AWRPAWRDYGYT
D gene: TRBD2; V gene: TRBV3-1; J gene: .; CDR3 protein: ASSQRLAVPYEQY
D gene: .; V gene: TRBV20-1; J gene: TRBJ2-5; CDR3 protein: SARDPRGPQETQY
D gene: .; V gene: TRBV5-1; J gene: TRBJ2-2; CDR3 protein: ASSLATVNTGELF
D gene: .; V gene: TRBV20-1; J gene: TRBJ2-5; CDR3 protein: SASPTNQETQY
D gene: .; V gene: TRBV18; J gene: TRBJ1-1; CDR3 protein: ASSPRITEAF
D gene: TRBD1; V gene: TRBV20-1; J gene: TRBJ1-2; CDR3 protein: STTQGASSYGYT
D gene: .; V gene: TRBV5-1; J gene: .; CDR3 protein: ASRLGAGGTYNEQY
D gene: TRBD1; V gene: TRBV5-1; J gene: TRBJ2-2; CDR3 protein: ASTSTGLNTGELF
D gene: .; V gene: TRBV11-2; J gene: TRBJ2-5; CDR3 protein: ASSTRMAEPPETQY
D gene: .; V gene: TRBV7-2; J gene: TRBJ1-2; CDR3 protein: ASSLGPLGNYGYT
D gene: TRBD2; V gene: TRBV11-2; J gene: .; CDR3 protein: ASSLMSGRDNEQY
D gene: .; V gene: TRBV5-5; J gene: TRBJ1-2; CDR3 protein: ASSLVVNYGYT
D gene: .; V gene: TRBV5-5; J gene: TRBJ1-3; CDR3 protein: ASSLEYTTGNTIY
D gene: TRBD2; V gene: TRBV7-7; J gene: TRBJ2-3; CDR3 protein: ASSPAGPTDTQY
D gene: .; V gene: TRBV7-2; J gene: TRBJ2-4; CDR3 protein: ASSSGARTSKNIQY
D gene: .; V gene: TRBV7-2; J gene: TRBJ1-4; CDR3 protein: ASNHGASGKLF
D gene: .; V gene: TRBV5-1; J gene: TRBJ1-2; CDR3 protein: ASSLAMLLTSDGYT
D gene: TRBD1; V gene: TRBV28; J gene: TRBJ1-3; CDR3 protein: ASGQEVSGNTIY
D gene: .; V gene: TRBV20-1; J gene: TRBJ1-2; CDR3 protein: SASTGTGYT
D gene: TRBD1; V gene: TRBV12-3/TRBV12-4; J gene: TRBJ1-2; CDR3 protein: ASSSDRVWGYT
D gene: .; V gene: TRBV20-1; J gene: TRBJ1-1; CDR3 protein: SARDDVNTEAF
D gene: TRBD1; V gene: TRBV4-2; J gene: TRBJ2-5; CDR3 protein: ASSQAVRGQGETQY
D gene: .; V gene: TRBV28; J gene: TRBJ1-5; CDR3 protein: ASRPRLGGRNSNQPQH
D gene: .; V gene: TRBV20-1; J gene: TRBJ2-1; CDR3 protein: SAPPRGRPYNEQF
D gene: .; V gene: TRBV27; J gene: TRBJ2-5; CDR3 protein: ASSLLGAYHRTQY
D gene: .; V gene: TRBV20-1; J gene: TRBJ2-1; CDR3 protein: SASDRVSPLGDEQF
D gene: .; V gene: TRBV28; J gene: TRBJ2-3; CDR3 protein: ASSLPPTDMQY
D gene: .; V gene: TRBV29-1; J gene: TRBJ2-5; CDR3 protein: SARKAQETQY
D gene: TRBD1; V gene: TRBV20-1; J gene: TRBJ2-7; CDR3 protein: SAPGQGGGEQY
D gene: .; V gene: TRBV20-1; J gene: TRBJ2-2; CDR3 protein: SAREGANTGELF
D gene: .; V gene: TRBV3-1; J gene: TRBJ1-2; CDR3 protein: ASSQWTRDGYT
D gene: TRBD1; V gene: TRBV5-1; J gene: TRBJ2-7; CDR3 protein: ASSLAGTDYNEQY
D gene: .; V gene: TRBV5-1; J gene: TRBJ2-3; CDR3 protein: ASSLKNVGTDTQY
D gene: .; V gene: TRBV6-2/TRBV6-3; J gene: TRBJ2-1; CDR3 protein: ASNQGSSYNEQF
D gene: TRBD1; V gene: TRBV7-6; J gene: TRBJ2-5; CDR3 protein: ASSPGTGGSETQY
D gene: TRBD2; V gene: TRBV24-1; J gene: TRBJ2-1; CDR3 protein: ATSDSTSAYNEQF
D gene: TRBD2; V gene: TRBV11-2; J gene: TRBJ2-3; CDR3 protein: ASRRRGGVDTQY
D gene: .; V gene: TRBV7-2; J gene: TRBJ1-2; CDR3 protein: ASSAHRSNYGYT
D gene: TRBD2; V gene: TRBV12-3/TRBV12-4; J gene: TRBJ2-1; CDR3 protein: ASSLRTSGGPSSYNEQF
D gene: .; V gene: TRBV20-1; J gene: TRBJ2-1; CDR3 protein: SAEIRGLRHNEQF